This TCR beta chain derives from a study of regulatory T cells in long-lasting Graves disease. Study-wide findings and caveats: Whereas new patients shared 950 to 1,000 public clonotypes, persistent patients shared more, at some 2,700.

Time point given: persistent/refractory GD, antithyroid drugs over 5 years with positive TRAb. Researchers made the TCR library from RNA that was extracted from PBMCs. The authors drew approximately 10 milliliters of peripheral blood into EDTA tubes. V shed 6 bases and J shed 0 bases, with 21 bases lying between them. This CDR3 comprises 17 residues. Germline CDR1 reads MNHEY; CDR2 reads SMNVEV (reference sequence). TCR beta libraries were built with iRepertoire HTBI primers and Arm-PCR of CDR3 regions. One entry per CDR3 protein, called by TCRdb with MiXCR from the multiplex PCR reads. Of a few hundred thousand distinct CDR3 sequences listed, approximately 22% are singletons. In the case of this clonotype: What it recognizes is unknown.

The gene calls are TRBV27 and TRBJ2-7; possible D gene TRBD1, 6 bases. The material was peripheral blood mononuclear cells (PBMCs), obtained when the disease was refractory, from a patient treated with antithyroid drugs. The origin of this receptor is a female donor with Graves disease. CDR3 amino acids: CASSPPRGHRASYEQYF. The CDR3 DNA follows: TGTGCCAGCAGCCCCCCGAGGGGACACCGAGCCTCCTACGAGCAGTACTTC.